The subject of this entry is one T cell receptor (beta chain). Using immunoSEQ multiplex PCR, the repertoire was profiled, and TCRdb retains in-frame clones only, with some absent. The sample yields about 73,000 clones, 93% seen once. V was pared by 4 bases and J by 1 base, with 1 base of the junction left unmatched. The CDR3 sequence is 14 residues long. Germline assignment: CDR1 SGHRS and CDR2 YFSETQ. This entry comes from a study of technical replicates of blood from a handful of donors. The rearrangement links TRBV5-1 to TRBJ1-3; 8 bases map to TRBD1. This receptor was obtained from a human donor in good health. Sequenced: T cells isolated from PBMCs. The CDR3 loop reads CASSQGASGNTIYF. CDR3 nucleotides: TGCGCCAGCAGCCAGGGGGCTTCTGGAAACACCATATATTTT.